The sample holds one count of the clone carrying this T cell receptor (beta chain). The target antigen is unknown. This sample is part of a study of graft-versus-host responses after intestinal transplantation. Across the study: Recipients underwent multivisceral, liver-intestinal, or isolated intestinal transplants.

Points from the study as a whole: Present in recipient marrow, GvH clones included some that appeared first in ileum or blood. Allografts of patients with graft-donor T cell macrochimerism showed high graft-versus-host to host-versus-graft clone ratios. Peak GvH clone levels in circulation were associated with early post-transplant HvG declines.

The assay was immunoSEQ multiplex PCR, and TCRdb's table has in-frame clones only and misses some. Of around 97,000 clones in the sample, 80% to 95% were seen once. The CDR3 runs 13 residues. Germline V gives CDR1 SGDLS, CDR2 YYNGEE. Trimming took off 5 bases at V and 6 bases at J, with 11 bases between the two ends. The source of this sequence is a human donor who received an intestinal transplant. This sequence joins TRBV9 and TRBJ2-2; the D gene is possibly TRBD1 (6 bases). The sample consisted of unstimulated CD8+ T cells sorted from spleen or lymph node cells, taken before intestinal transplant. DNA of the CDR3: TGTGCCAGCAGAAACAGGGTCTCCGGGGAGCTGTTTTTT. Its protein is CASRNRVSGELFF.